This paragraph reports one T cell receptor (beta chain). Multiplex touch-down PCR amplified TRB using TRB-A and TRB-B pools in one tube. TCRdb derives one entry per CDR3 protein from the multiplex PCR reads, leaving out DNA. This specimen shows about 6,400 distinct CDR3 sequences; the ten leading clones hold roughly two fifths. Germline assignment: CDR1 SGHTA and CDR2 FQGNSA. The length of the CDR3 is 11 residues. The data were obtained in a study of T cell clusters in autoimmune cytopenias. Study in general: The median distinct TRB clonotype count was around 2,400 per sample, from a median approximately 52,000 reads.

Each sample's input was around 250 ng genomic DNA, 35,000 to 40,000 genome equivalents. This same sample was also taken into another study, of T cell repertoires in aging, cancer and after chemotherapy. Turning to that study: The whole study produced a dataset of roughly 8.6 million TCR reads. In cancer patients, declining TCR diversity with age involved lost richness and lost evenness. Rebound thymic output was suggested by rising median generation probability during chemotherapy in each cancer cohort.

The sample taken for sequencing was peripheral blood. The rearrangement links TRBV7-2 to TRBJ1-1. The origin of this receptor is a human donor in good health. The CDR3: CASSPYTEAFF.